Reported below is one TCR beta chain. The data were obtained in a study of shared clonotypes between healthy human individuals. This table comes from immunoSEQ multiplex PCR, and its TCRdb copy is limited to in-frame clones, with some not included. Seen here are roughly 1,500,000 clones, less than 99% observed once, and the top ten hold over 0.3%. Germline loops: CDR1 MDHEN, CDR2 SYDVKM. The V and J ends lost 8 bases and 5 bases respectively, with 10 bases between them. The CDR3 length is 12 residues. The receptor was isolated from a man under 40 in good health. This chain uses TRBV28 with TRBJ1-5; maybe TRBD1 (5 bases). Source material: naive CD4+ T cells sorted from blood. Subset: CD45RA+ positively selected. The CDR3 reads CASRLGDQPQHF. CDR3 sequence (DNA): TGTGCCAGCCGACTGGGGGATCAGCCCCAGCATTTT.